This T cell receptor (beta chain) was sequenced during a study of identical twins (dated by TCRdb to about 2016). As for the study more broadly: To test whether fetal clonotypes persist, the study used deep sequencing on TCR alpha and beta repertoires from monozygotic twins, unrelated adults of various ages, and cord blood. To rule out contamination, replicate twin experiments were performed at different times with different library preparation protocols.

Library method: 5' RACE. The listed sequencing device is Illumina HiSeq 2000. A universal primer binding site was introduced by template switching, and a unique molecular identifier was present in the final cDNA, enabling accurate counting of TCR cDNA molecules. Specific primers in the conserved constant-segment region were used to synthesize first-strand cDNA for TCR alpha and beta chains. To control for contamination, each cDNA library was double barcoded with a SMART-Mk sample barcode plus Illumina barcodes. Two successive PCR steps introduced TruSeq adapter sequences along with Illumina sample barcodes. Sequencing of the TCR alpha and beta cDNA libraries was done on the Illumina HiSeq platform using custom primers. As for the original processing: MiGEC was used to process raw reads and extract unique molecular identifiers, and MiXCR was used to find CDR3 positions. Recombination models were inferred per individual with the repgenHMM and IGoR tools using an EM algorithm. Shared clonotype analysis was performed with the tcR package in R, normalizing sharing by the product of cloneset sizes. To study raw recombination free of thymic and clonal selection effects, out-of-frame nonproductive sequences were analyzed. In-frame beta chains were kept once TCRdb had trimmed the public reads at Q25 with fastp and called clones with MiXCR. Records with the same CDR3 protein are collapsed into one entry carrying the most frequent genes and DNA. TCRdb assigned the V and J calls; the authors' analysis was not used. Within this sample are 500,000 to 650,000 distinct CDR3 sequences, with 7.1% of them counted one time only. Approximately 1.5% of the sample rests with the top ten.

Every donor was a healthy Caucasian. Three pairs of female monozygotic twins, all aged about 18 to 30 years, were included in the twin cohort. RNA for TCR libraries was isolated from peripheral blood mononuclear cells. On this clonotype itself: Its antigen is unknown. The record has no base qualities; no much larger clone is one base away.

The CDR3 starts with the cysteine, ends with the phenylalanine, and has 18 residues. The retained sequence is limited to the CDR3, 54 bases, with the frame set at the first base. V gives up 1 base and J gives up 2 bases, and the segment between their germline ends measures 16 bases. Reading the germline V gene gives CDR1 SGHRS and CDR2 YFSETQ. Beyond this particular receptor, the publication reports: Out-of-frame TCR alpha sequences shared between twins showed an excess of low generation-probability sequences compared with coincidental sharing between unrelated individuals. Abundant cord blood beta clonotypes had fewer insertions, young adult naive repertoires showed a similar but weaker trend, and memory repertoires showed no such trend. Conclusions relied on cross-sectional statistical analysis, since the same donors could not be followed over many years. Excess twin sharing in beta out-of-frame sequences was weaker because fewer shared sequences lowered the signal-to-noise ratio. Zero-insertion analyses could be partly confounded by invariant T cells such as MAIT and iNKT, though diverse VJ usage argued against such confounding for most clonotypes. In monozygotic twins, recombination models systematically underestimated out-of-frame TCR alpha sharing, but the models matched the sharing seen between unrelated individuals.

The same specimen was also included in a second study, on yellow fever vaccine responses in identical twins. As the second publication notes: According to the authors, the vaccine-induced T cell response in identical twins seemed to be partly convergent and partly specific to each individual. In identical twins, the study followed T cell clones that responded to the vaccine with precision.

The chain is made from TRBV5-1 and TRBJ2-6, with no reliable assignment of the D segment. Sequenced material: PBMCs. The TCR originated in a woman aged 18 to 35 in good health. CDR3 loop: CASSLIDYIRPGANVLTF. The DNA sequence is TGCGCCAGCAGCTTGATCGATTATATACGCCCTGGGGCCAACGTCCTGACTTTC.